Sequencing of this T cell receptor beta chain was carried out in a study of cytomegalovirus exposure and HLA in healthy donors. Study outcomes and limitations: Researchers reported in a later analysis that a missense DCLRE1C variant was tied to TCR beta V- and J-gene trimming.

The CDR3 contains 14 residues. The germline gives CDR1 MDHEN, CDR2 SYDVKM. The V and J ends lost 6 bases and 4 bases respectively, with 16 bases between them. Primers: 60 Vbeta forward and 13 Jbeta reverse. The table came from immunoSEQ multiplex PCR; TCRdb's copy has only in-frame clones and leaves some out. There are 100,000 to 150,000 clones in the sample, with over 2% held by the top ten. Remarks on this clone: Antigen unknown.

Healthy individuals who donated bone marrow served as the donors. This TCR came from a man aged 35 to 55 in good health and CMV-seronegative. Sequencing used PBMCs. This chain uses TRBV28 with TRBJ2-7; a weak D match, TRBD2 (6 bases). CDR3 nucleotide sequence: TGTGCCAGCAGCAATCCGGGACTTATTTACGAGCAGTACTTC. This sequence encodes CASSNPGLIYEQYF.